This passage covers 7 T cell receptor beta chains from one sample sequenced in a study of human T cells and chemical hapten exposure. TCRdb processed the RACE reads anew with MiXCR; each CDR3 protein has one entry. Seen here are some 180,000 distinct CDR3 sequences, around 25% observed once, and the top ten hold approximately 2.3%. Time point: patch test 3, about 24 weeks after DPC sensitization. Treatment denoted: therapeutic diphenylcyclopropenone sensitization with weekly scalp DPC. Here the sequenced sample was whole blood, taken in connection with sensitization to the hapten diphenylcyclopropenone (DPC). Source of these receptors: a woman in her thirties or forties with alopecia areata. Some clones in this sample may be carry-over from other donors' samples.

This chain joins TRBV12-3 or TRBV12-4 and TRBJ2-5; TRBD2 aligns across 13 bases. The CDR3 runs 17 residues. With 6 bases clipped from V and 7 bases from J, the junction kept 14 bases outside the gene matches. The DNA of the CDR3 is TGTGCCAGCAGCCCTCCCGGACTAGCGGGAGAGCCGCCGACCCAGTACTTC. Translation gives CASSPPGLAGEPPTQYF.

The CDR3 bases are TGTGCCAGCAGCAAAACCGTTCCGAATCGCGAGCAGTACTTC. Translating gives CASSKTVPNREQYF. The chain is built from TRBV6-2 or TRBV6-3 and TRBJ2-7; D gene unclear. CDR1 and CDR2 (germline): MNHEY, SVGEGT. Trimming left V 6 bases short and J 6 bases short, with 18 bases between. The CDR3 covers 14 residues.

This clonotype was detected a few times. The gene calls are TRBV12-3 or TRBV12-4 and TRBJ1-1; tentatively, D is TRBD1 (5 bases). The CDR3 is 13 amino acids. Trimming shortened V by 5 bases and J by 4 bases, and 11 bases separated the two germline ends. As DNA, the CDR3 is TGTGCCAGCAGTCATGGGACGGTCACTGAAGCTTTCTTT. Residues: CASSHGTVTEAFF.

V usage is TRBV10-3 and J usage is TRBJ2-7; 10 bases align to TRBD2. In germline, CDR1 is ENHRY, CDR2 SYGVKD. Germline trimming cut 5 bases from V and 4 bases from J; bases unmatched to any gene: 5. The CDR3 sequence is 14 residues long. DNA for the CDR3: TGTGCCATCAGTAGGGCTAGCGGGAGTTACGAGCAGTACTTC. This gives the protein CAISRASGSYEQYF.

The chain recombines TRBV20-1 with TRBJ2-3; TRBD2 matches 11 bases. The CDR3 covers 15 residues. After removal of 2 bases from V and 5 bases from J, the junction contained 6 bases not matched to a gene. Germline V CDR1 and CDR2: DFQATT, SNEGSKA (reference sequence). For the CDR3, the DNA is TGCAGTGCTAGACTACTAGCGGGAGTAGGAGATACGCAGTATTTT. Translation: CSARLLAGVGDTQYF.

This clonotype has more than one count but fewer than ten. V and J are TRBV4-2 and TRBJ1-4, with 7 bases lining up with TRBD1. The J segment lost 8 bases and the V segment lost 2 bases, leaving 8 bases of the junction unmatched. CDR1 is LGHNA, CDR2 YNFKEQ, per germline. The CDR3 spans 15 residues. DNA for the CDR3: TGTGCCAGCAGCCAAACTGACAGGGAGAAAGAAAAACTGTTTTTT. Translation: CASSQTDREKEKLFF.

The gene calls are TRBV20-1 and TRBJ2-7; 12 bases match TRBD2. This CDR3 spans 17 amino acids. Germline assignment: CDR1 DFQATT and CDR2 SNEGSKA (reference sequence). The V gene end was trimmed by 4 bases and the J gene end by 0 bases; junction bases not matched to a gene: 10. The CDR3 spells CSAKKGTSGFYSYEQYF. In DNA, the CDR3 is TGCAGTGCTAAAAAAGGGACTAGCGGGTTTTACTCCTACGAGCAGTACTTC.